These T cell receptor beta chains were read from a single sample in a study of graft-versus-host responses after intestinal transplantation. Repertoires were generated with immunoSEQ multiplex PCR, while TCRdb's copy carries only in-frame clones and drops some. The table shows more than 50,000 clones, with about 89% occurring only once. The specimen was PBMCs, collected around 95 weeks after intestinal transplant. Every receptor here comes from a human patient who received an intestinal transplant, so some T cells may come from the graft donor. Each CDR3 is given with its conserved first and last residue. The order of the fields is CDR3 DNA, CDR3 protein, J gene, D gene, clone size, V gene. D genes are given only for firm matches. The size entry is marked missing in some rows and otherwise reads once, few, many or a size class.

CDR3 DNA: TGCGCCAGCAGTGAGCCGGGACAGGGAGAGTGGAGCAATCAGCCCCAGCATTTT; CDR3 protein: CASSEPGQGEWSNQPQHF; J gene: TRBJ1-5; D gene: TRBD1; clone size: -; V gene: TRBV10-2
CDR3 DNA: TGTGCCAGCAGCTTATCCCCTGATAAAGGGGCCGGGGAGCTGTTTTTT; CDR3 protein: CASSLSPDKGAGELFF; J gene: TRBJ2-2; D gene: -; clone size: -; V gene: TRBV7-9
CDR3 DNA: TGTGCCAGCAGCTTAGGAGGGATTATAGCAGATACGCAGTATTTT; CDR3 protein: CASSLGGIIADTQYF; J gene: TRBJ2-3; D gene: -; clone size: -; V gene: TRBV11-2
CDR3 DNA: TGCAGCGTTATTGCCCTAGGGGAGACCCAGTACTTC; CDR3 protein: CSVIALGETQYF; J gene: TRBJ2-5; D gene: -; clone size: -; V gene: TRBV29-1
CDR3 DNA: TGTGCCAGCAGCCCCACTCGCGCGGGGTCAGATACGCAGTATTTT; CDR3 protein: CASSPTRAGSDTQYF; J gene: TRBJ2-3; D gene: -; clone size: once; V gene: TRBV7-8
CDR3 DNA: TGTGCCAGCAGTCAATCTCCTCAGGGTCTGGCCGGCTACACCTTC; CDR3 protein: CASSQSPQGLAGYTF; J gene: TRBJ1-2; D gene: -; clone size: -; V gene: TRBV27
CDR3 DNA: TGCGCCAGCATGGTGGGTAGCAATCAGCCCCAGCATTTT; CDR3 protein: CASMVGSNQPQHF; J gene: TRBJ1-5; D gene: -; clone size: -; V gene: TRBV10-2
CDR3 DNA: TGTGCCAGCTCCCCCGCCATTGCCCAAGAGACCCAGTACTTC; CDR3 protein: CASSPAIAQETQYF; J gene: TRBJ2-5; D gene: -; clone size: -; V gene: TRBV18
CDR3 DNA: TGTGCCAGCAGCCTCCGGGACAGCCGGGGCGAGCAGTACTTC; CDR3 protein: CASSLRDSRGEQYF; J gene: TRBJ2-7; D gene: TRBD1; clone size: -; V gene: TRBV11-3
CDR3 DNA: TGTGCCAGTAGTATTACTGGGATCTCCTACAATGAGCAGTTCTTC; CDR3 protein: CASSITGISYNEQFF; J gene: TRBJ2-1; D gene: -; clone size: few; V gene: TRBV19
CDR3 DNA: TGCGCCAGCAGCTTGGCCTTAGCTGCCCCAGATACGCAGTATTTT; CDR3 protein: CASSLALAAPDTQYF; J gene: TRBJ2-3; D gene: -; clone size: -; V gene: TRBV5-1
CDR3 DNA: TGTGCCAGTAGTATAAGTCAGGGCTACGTAGAGACCCAGTACTTC; CDR3 protein: CASSISQGYVETQYF; J gene: TRBJ2-5; D gene: -; clone size: -; V gene: TRBV19
CDR3 DNA: TGTGCCACCAGCAGAGATGGAGGTGGGAGGGGAAGGCGTGAAAAACTGTTTTTT; CDR3 protein: CATSRDGGGRGRREKLFF; J gene: TRBJ1-4; D gene: -; clone size: -; V gene: TRBV15
CDR3 DNA: TGTGCCAGCAGCCCCCCGTTAACAGATACGCAGTATTTT; CDR3 protein: CASSPPLTDTQYF; J gene: TRBJ2-3; D gene: -; clone size: -; V gene: TRBV7-9
CDR3 DNA: TGTGCCATCAGACCGCGGGACACGGAGAATTCACCCCTCCACTTT; CDR3 protein: CAIRPRDTENSPLHF; J gene: TRBJ1-6; D gene: -; clone size: -; V gene: TRBV10-3
CDR3 DNA: TGTGCCAGCGCGGGGCAGCTTAACTATGGCTACACCTTC; CDR3 protein: CASAGQLNYGYTF; J gene: TRBJ1-2; D gene: -; clone size: -; V gene: TRBV18
CDR3 DNA: TGTGCCAGCAGCTATACAGGGGGGCAAGAGACCCAGTACTTC; CDR3 protein: CASSYTGGQETQYF; J gene: TRBJ2-5; D gene: TRBD1; clone size: once; V gene: TRBV7-9
CDR3 DNA: TGTGCCTGCGGTGGTCAGACCCAGTACTTC; CDR3 protein: CACGGQTQYF; J gene: TRBJ2-5; D gene: -; clone size: -; V gene: TRBV25-1
CDR3 DNA: TGTGCCAGCAGCTCGGACCGTGGGGGACTAGCATTTAGGGAGCAGTTCTTC; CDR3 protein: CASSSDRGGLAFREQFF; J gene: TRBJ2-1; D gene: TRBD2; clone size: -; V gene: TRBV7-9
CDR3 DNA: TGTGCCAGCAGCCAGGGTTCGAACACCATATATTTT; CDR3 protein: CASSQGSNTIYF; J gene: TRBJ1-3; D gene: -; clone size: -; V gene: TRBV7-8
CDR3 DNA: TGTGCCAGCAGCTTACAGGGGACAAGTAATCAGCCCCAGCATTTT; CDR3 protein: CASSLQGTSNQPQHF; J gene: TRBJ1-5; D gene: -; clone size: -; V gene: TRBV7-2
CDR3 DNA: TGTGCCAGCAGCTTAGAAGGGACACGATATAATTCACCCCTCCACTTT; CDR3 protein: CASSLEGTRYNSPLHF; J gene: TRBJ1-6; D gene: -; clone size: -; V gene: TRBV7-9
CDR3 DNA: TGTGCCAGCAGCGACTCAAGACAGGGACCTAATAATTCACCCCTCCACTTT; CDR3 protein: CASSDSRQGPNNSPLHF; J gene: TRBJ1-6; D gene: TRBD1; clone size: few; V gene: TRBV7-9
CDR3 DNA: TGTGCCAGCAGCTTGCCGGGACTAGGATACAATGAGCAGTTCTTC; CDR3 protein: CASSLPGLGYNEQFF; J gene: TRBJ2-1; D gene: TRBD2; clone size: -; V gene: TRBV5-4
CDR3 DNA: TGTGCCACCAGCAGCTTACCCACGGGGACAGGGACCTACGAGCAGTACTTC; CDR3 protein: CATSSLPTGTGTYEQYF; J gene: TRBJ2-7; D gene: TRBD1; clone size: -; V gene: TRBV15
CDR3 DNA: TGTGCCAGCTCACCCCTCAAAAAGGACAGGCTGAACGACGGGGAGCTGTTTTTT; CDR3 protein: CASSPLKKDRLNDGELFF; J gene: TRBJ2-2; D gene: TRBD1; clone size: -; V gene: TRBV18
CDR3 DNA: TGTGCCAGCAGTGACCGGGACGGTTACAATGAGCAGTTCTTC; CDR3 protein: CASSDRDGYNEQFF; J gene: TRBJ2-1; D gene: -; clone size: -; V gene: TRBV25-1
CDR3 DNA: TGTGCCAGCAGCTTAGGGATCCGTGAAGCTTTCTTT; CDR3 protein: CASSLGIREAFF; J gene: TRBJ1-1; D gene: -; clone size: once; V gene: TRBV7-9
CDR3 DNA: TGCGCCAGCAGCCTCACGGCCTACAATGAAAAACTGTTTTTT; CDR3 protein: CASSLTAYNEKLFF; J gene: TRBJ1-4; D gene: -; clone size: -; V gene: TRBV4-1
CDR3 DNA: TGCGCCAGCAGCTTGGTCGGGGCACCCCTCCACTTT; CDR3 protein: CASSLVGAPLHF; J gene: TRBJ1-6; D gene: -; clone size: -; V gene: TRBV5-1
CDR3 DNA: TGTGCCACCCGGGACAGGGGGGGTCAGCCCCAGCATTTT; CDR3 protein: CATRDRGGQPQHF; J gene: TRBJ1-5; D gene: TRBD1; clone size: -; V gene: TRBV2
CDR3 DNA: TGCGCCAGCAGCCGAACCGGGACTAGCGGGGTTTACAATGAGCAGTTCTTC; CDR3 protein: CASSRTGTSGVYNEQFF; J gene: TRBJ2-1; D gene: TRBD2; clone size: -; V gene: TRBV5-1
CDR3 DNA: TGTGCCAGCAGTGAAATAATTGAGCAGTTCTTC; CDR3 protein: CASSEIIEQFF; J gene: TRBJ2-1; D gene: -; clone size: -; V gene: TRBV6-1
CDR3 DNA: TGTGCCAGCAGCGTTCAGGGTGATACGCAGTATTTT; CDR3 protein: CASSVQGDTQYF; J gene: TRBJ2-3; D gene: -; clone size: -; V gene: TRBV2
CDR3 DNA: TGTGCCAGCAGCTTAGTGTCGGCGCCGAGCTATGGCTACACCTTC; CDR3 protein: CASSLVSAPSYGYTF; J gene: TRBJ1-2; D gene: -; clone size: once; V gene: TRBV7-9
CDR3 DNA: TGTGCCAGCAGCCTCGAGGGGGGCCCCTACACCTTC; CDR3 protein: CASSLEGGPYTF; J gene: TRBJ1-2; D gene: -; clone size: -; V gene: TRBV5-6
CDR3 DNA: TGTGCCAGTAGTATAACCTTGGATCCTCACCCCCAGCATTTT; CDR3 protein: CASSITLDPHPQHF; J gene: TRBJ1-5; D gene: -; clone size: -; V gene: TRBV19
CDR3 DNA: TGTGCCAGCAGTTACCCAACAGGGTTAGCTTTCTTT; CDR3 protein: CASSYPTGLAFF; J gene: TRBJ1-1; D gene: -; clone size: -; V gene: TRBV6-6
CDR3 DNA: TGTGCCAGCAGCGTCGGGGGGACCGGGGAGCTGTTTTTT; CDR3 protein: CASSVGGTGELFF; J gene: TRBJ2-2; D gene: TRBD2; clone size: -; V gene: TRBV9
CDR3 DNA: TGTGCCAGCAGCGTAGATCCAGGGATGGGGGTAACAGATACGCAGTATTTT; CDR3 protein: CASSVDPGMGVTDTQYF; J gene: TRBJ2-3; D gene: -; clone size: -; V gene: TRBV9
CDR3 DNA: TGTGCCACCAGCAGGACTAGCTTCATCACAGATACGCAGTATTTT; CDR3 protein: CATSRTSFITDTQYF; J gene: TRBJ2-3; D gene: TRBD2; clone size: -; V gene: TRBV15
CDR3 DNA: TGTGCCAGCAGCTTTGACAGGGGCAACGCCTATGGCTACACCTTC; CDR3 protein: CASSFDRGNAYGYTF; J gene: TRBJ1-2; D gene: TRBD1; clone size: -; V gene: TRBV5-4
CDR3 DNA: TGTGCCACCAGCAGAACCCAGGGAAGTGGAAACACCATATATTTT; CDR3 protein: CATSRTQGSGNTIYF; J gene: TRBJ1-3; D gene: -; clone size: -; V gene: TRBV15
CDR3 DNA: TGTGCCAGCAGCGCAGGGGGAAGGACTGAAGCTTTCTTT; CDR3 protein: CASSAGGRTEAFF; J gene: TRBJ1-1; D gene: TRBD1; clone size: -; V gene: TRBV9
CDR3 DNA: TGTGCCAGCAGCCAAGAAGTAGTGGGACAGGTTTACGAGCAGTACTTC; CDR3 protein: CASSQEVVGQVYEQYF; J gene: TRBJ2-7; D gene: TRBD1; clone size: -; V gene: TRBV4-2
CDR3 DNA: TGTGCCAGCAGCCCACGGACAGGTCTTTGGTATGGCTACACCTTC; CDR3 protein: CASSPRTGLWYGYTF; J gene: TRBJ1-2; D gene: TRBD1; clone size: -; V gene: TRBV5-6
CDR3 DNA: TGTGCCAGCAGCGTAGAAGAGACGACACAAGAGACCCAGTACTTC; CDR3 protein: CASSVEETTQETQYF; J gene: TRBJ2-5; D gene: -; clone size: -; V gene: TRBV9